What follows are 12 T cell receptor beta chains derived from one specimen sequenced in a study of regulatory T cells in long-lasting Graves disease. Described time point: newly diagnosed GD, antithyroid drugs for less than 3 months. PBMCs provided the RNA from which the TCR library was made. Arm-PCR of CDR3 regions and iRepertoire HTBI primers were used to build TCR beta libraries. MiXCR, run by TCRdb on the multiplex PCR reads, gives a single entry per CDR3 protein. The sample holds 350,000 to 500,000 distinct CDR3 sequences, about 15% seen once. These same data were also listed under a study on T cells in Graves' hyperthyroidism and ophthalmopathy.

Source: peripheral blood mononuclear cells (PBMCs), taken at new diagnosis, from a patient treated with antithyroid drugs. Receptors originate from a woman aged 25-40 years with Graves disease.

There are many counts of this clonotype. This clone may be a read error of a much larger clone one base away. CDR3 sequence (DNA): TGTGCCAGCAGCTTAGAAATGAACACTGAAGCTTTCTTT. It codes for CASSLEMNTEAFF. This chain connects TRBV7-2 to TRBJ1-1, with D hard to call. V lost 1 base to trimming and J lost 0 bases, with 3 bases between them. The CDR3 runs to 13 residues. Per germline, CDR1 SGHTA and CDR2 FQGNSA.

This clonotype was counted at least ten times. The chain uses TRBV28 and TRBJ2-4; no clear D. CDR1 and CDR2 from the germline V gene are MDHEN and SYDVKM. This CDR3 contains 16 residues. V gave up 5 bases and J gave up 0 bases, with 14 bases separating them. The chain's CDR3 is CASSADTRLAKNIQYF. Written as DNA, the CDR3 is TGTGCCAGCAGTGCAGACACCCGCCTAGCCAAAAACATTCAGTACTTC.

This clonotype was seen more than once but under ten times. CDR3 DNA: TGTGCCTGGACCCCGCTCCGGGGACCAGGTCGCTCACCCCTCCACTTT. It is translated as CAWTPLRGPGRSPLHF. This sequence joins TRBV30 and TRBJ1-6; TRBD1 is a possible D gene (5 bases). The ends were cut back, 4 bases at V and 10 bases at J, with 23 bases in the middle. Germline lookup yields CDR1 GTSNPN and CDR2 SVGIG (reference sequence). This CDR3 contains 16 residues.

This clonotype has ten or more counts. V usage is TRBV6-1 and J usage is TRBJ1-5; a weak D match, TRBD1 (6 bases). Germline V gives CDR1 MNHNS, CDR2 SASEGT. CDR3 length: 16 residues. V dropped 5 bases and J dropped 3 bases, with 17 bases sitting between them. The CDR3 nucleotides are TGTGCCAGCAGTAAGGGGACACTCCGAAACAATCAGCCCCAGCATTTT. This encodes CASSKGTLRNNQPQHF.

This clonotype was detected ten times or more. This chain links TRBV20-1 with TRBJ1-1; D remains unclear. Trimming removed 2 bases from V and 1 base from J, with 8 bases in between. Germline assignment: CDR1 DFQATT and CDR2 SNEGSKA (reference sequence). The length of the CDR3 is 13 residues. The CDR3 DNA sequence: TGCAGTGCTAGAAAAGACGGGAACACTGAAGCTTTCTTT. This sequence encodes CSARKDGNTEAFF.

The chain combines TRBV10-3 with TRBJ1-5; 9 nucleotides match TRBD1. Germline trimming cut 3 bases from V and 3 bases from J; bases unmatched to any gene: 6. Germline V gene lookup returns CDR1 ENHRY and CDR2 SYGVKD. This CDR3 spans 16 amino acids. This CDR3 is CAISDSQGANNQPQHF. CDR3 nucleotides: TGTGCCATCAGTGATTCACAGGGGGCAAACAATCAGCCCCAGCATTTT.

Many counts were recorded for this clonotype. This sequence joins TRBV28 and TRBJ2-7; D call uncertain. The germline gives CDR1 MDHEN, CDR2 SYDVKM. The CDR3 length is 12 residues. The germline V and J ends were trimmed by 8 bases and 3 bases, with 11 bases remaining between them. DNA for the CDR3: TGTGCCAGCGATAATTCTAACTACGAGCAGTACTTC. Translated, it gives CASDNSNYEQYF.

This clonotype has at least ten counts. The chain employs TRBV6-5 and TRBJ2-2; 10 nucleotides agree with TRBD2. The CDR3 spans 16 residues. J was trimmed by 8 bases and V by 2 bases; bases with no gene match: 8. From germline, CDR1 is MNHEY and CDR2 SVGAGI. The CDR3 protein is CASSYDPSGSGGELFF. The CDR3 nucleotides read TGTGCCAGCAGTTACGATCCTAGCGGGAGTGGGGGGGAGCTGTTTTTT.

This clonotype was detected many times. V gene TRBV20-1 combines with J gene TRBJ2-7; 7 nucleotides agree with TRBD2. The CDR3 spans 13 residues. V trimming: 5 bases; J trimming: 0 bases; junction bases outside the gene matches: 4. From germline, CDR1 is DFQATT and CDR2 SNEGSKA (reference sequence). The chain's CDR3 is CSAPRTSSYEQYF. CDR3 nucleotide sequence: TGCAGTGCTCCCCGGACTAGCTCCTACGAGCAGTACTTC.

This clonotype turned up a few times. V and J are TRBV20-1 and TRBJ1-2; 7 positions agree with TRBD1. Germline lookup yields CDR1 DFQATT and CDR2 SNEGSKA (reference sequence). The V and J ends lost 6 bases and 9 bases, in that order; junction bases with no gene match: 16. This CDR3 region has 14 residues. DNA of the CDR3: TGCAGTGCCCGGACAGGAGGGGGAATATGGAGCTACACCTTC. This translates into CSARTGGGIWSYTF.

About this clonotype: A junction boundary mismatches the germline segment, possibly from a read error. The V gene is TRBV7-2, the J gene TRBJ2-3; 9 bases line up with TRBD1. This CDR3 contains 16 residues. Germline loops: CDR1 SGHTA, CDR2 FQGNSA. This CDR3 is CASNLGTGSSTDTQYF. CDR3 sequence (DNA): TGTGCCAGCAACTTAGGGACAGGGTCTAGCACAGATACGCAGTATTTT.

This clonotype was detected many times. One junction end disagrees with the germline gene, perhaps due to a read error. The CDR3 region has the DNA TGTGCCAGCAGTTTCGAGGAGTACACTGAGCAGTTCTTC. As protein: CASSFEEYTEQFF. This chain links TRBV11-2 with TRBJ2-1; D is unresolved. The CDR3 runs to 13 residues. Looked up from germline, CDR1 is SGHAT and CDR2 is FQNNGV.